These T cell receptor beta chains were read from a single sample in a study of T cells in Graves' hyperthyroidism and ophthalmopathy. TCRdb itself ran the multiplex PCR reads through MiXCR, one entry per CDR3 protein. The data hold about half a million distinct CDR3 sequences, with approximately 25% observed a single time. Sequencing used blood. Receptors were obtained from a woman aged 25 to 39 with Graves' ophthalmopathy. CDR3s include the opening cysteine and the closing phenylalanine or tryptophan. A D gene is named only where the DNA matches it firmly.

CDR3 protein: CASSGPENIQYF
V gene: TRBV7-3
CDR3 length: 12
D gene: NA

CDR3 protein: CASSQGPGAQETQYF
V gene: TRBV4-1
CDR3 length: 15
D gene: NA

CDR3 protein: CASSLSREVYEQYF
V gene: TRBV7-2
CDR3 length: 14
D gene: NA

CDR3 protein: CASSQEGLAYEQYF
V gene: TRBV4-2
CDR3 length: 14
D gene: NA

CDR3 protein: CASRYGVNTEAFF
V gene: TRBV27
CDR3 length: 13
D gene: NA

CDR3 protein: CASSQDLMEETQYF
V gene: TRBV3-1
CDR3 length: 14
D gene: NA

CDR3 protein: CASETGASNQPQHF
V gene: TRBV6-5
CDR3 length: 14
D gene: NA

CDR3 protein: CASSQAETAYEQYF
V gene: TRBV4-1
CDR3 length: 14
D gene: NA

CDR3 protein: CASSDPGTAYEQYF
V gene: TRBV10-1
CDR3 length: 14
D gene: TRBD1

CDR3 protein: CASSLPGANHGYTF
V gene: TRBV7-9
CDR3 length: 14
D gene: NA

CDR3 protein: CASSYSRTGSSGYTF
V gene: TRBV6-5
CDR3 length: 15
D gene: NA

CDR3 protein: CASSQDRTAMNTEAFF
V gene: TRBV3-1
CDR3 length: 16
D gene: NA

CDR3 protein: CASKPGQGPHSNQPQHF
V gene: TRBV6-2/TRBV6-3
CDR3 length: 17
D gene: TRBD1

CDR3 protein: CASRSQDPTYGYTF
V gene: TRBV28
CDR3 length: 14
D gene: NA

CDR3 protein: CASSPTSGVWSYNSPLHF
V gene: TRBV6-4
CDR3 length: 18
D gene: NA

CDR3 protein: CSARDTGDYTEAFF
V gene: TRBV20-1
CDR3 length: 14
D gene: TRBD1

CDR3 protein: CASGQVRTGELFF
V gene: TRBV2
CDR3 length: 13
D gene: NA

CDR3 protein: CASTSLAYGYTF
V gene: TRBV12-3/TRBV12-4
CDR3 length: 12
D gene: NA

CDR3 protein: CASSFGQGARPEASF
V gene: TRBV7-8
CDR3 length: 15
D gene: NA

CDR3 protein: CATWGWSSPLHF
V gene: TRBV6-1
CDR3 length: 12
D gene: NA

CDR3 protein: CASSYAGGWNYGYTF
V gene: TRBV6-5
CDR3 length: 15
D gene: NA

CDR3 protein: CASSIGINQPQHF
V gene: TRBV19
CDR3 length: 13
D gene: NA

CDR3 protein: CASSLVVPGPARYEQYF
V gene: TRBV11-3
CDR3 length: 17
D gene: NA

CDR3 protein: CASSPPQGVGYGYTF
V gene: TRBV18
CDR3 length: 15
D gene: NA

CDR3 protein: CASSFSAENYEQYF
V gene: TRBV12-3/TRBV12-4
CDR3 length: 14
D gene: NA

CDR3 protein: CASSLGGFTEAFF
V gene: TRBV27
CDR3 length: 13
D gene: NA

CDR3 protein: CASSLTGSENIQYF
V gene: TRBV7-9
CDR3 length: 14
D gene: TRBD1

CDR3 protein: CASSTDRASNQPQHF
V gene: TRBV6-5
CDR3 length: 15
D gene: TRBD1

CDR3 protein: CASSNTDTGNTIYF
V gene: TRBV18
CDR3 length: 14
D gene: NA

CDR3 protein: CASSPPAGAPEAFF
V gene: TRBV6-2/TRBV6-3
CDR3 length: 14
D gene: NA

CDR3 protein: CASSDPGTENTEAFF
V gene: TRBV6-1
CDR3 length: 15
D gene: TRBD1

CDR3 protein: CSARQTTGIPDGYTF
V gene: TRBV20-1
CDR3 length: 15
D gene: NA